Reported below is one T cell receptor beta chain. Its antigen is currently unknown. From germline, CDR1 is SGHRS and CDR2 YFSETQ. V trimming: 6 bases; J trimming: 2 bases; junction bases outside the gene matches: 4. CDR3 size: 14 residues. Sequencing was performed with immunoSEQ multiplex PCR; in TCRdb, only in-frame clones are kept and a portion is missing. The table includes roughly 110,000 clones, 90% detected once. The sample is drawn from a study of OX40 agonist ivuxolimab in advanced cancers. Study observations and caveats: Among the lowest peripheral clonal expansion occurred in 0.1-3.0 mg/kg partial responders.

The TCR originated in an adult with an advanced solid tumor such as melanoma, head and neck, liver or kidney cancer. This rearrangement joins TRBV5-1 to TRBJ1-4; TRBD1 matches at 7 bases. The sequenced sample was CD4+ or CD8+ T cells sorted from blood, obtained in a trial of the OX40 agonist ivuxolimab. The CDR3 DNA sequence: TGCGCCAGCACGGAGACAGGGACTAATGAAAAACTGTTTTTT. Protein sequence: CASTETGTNEKLFF.